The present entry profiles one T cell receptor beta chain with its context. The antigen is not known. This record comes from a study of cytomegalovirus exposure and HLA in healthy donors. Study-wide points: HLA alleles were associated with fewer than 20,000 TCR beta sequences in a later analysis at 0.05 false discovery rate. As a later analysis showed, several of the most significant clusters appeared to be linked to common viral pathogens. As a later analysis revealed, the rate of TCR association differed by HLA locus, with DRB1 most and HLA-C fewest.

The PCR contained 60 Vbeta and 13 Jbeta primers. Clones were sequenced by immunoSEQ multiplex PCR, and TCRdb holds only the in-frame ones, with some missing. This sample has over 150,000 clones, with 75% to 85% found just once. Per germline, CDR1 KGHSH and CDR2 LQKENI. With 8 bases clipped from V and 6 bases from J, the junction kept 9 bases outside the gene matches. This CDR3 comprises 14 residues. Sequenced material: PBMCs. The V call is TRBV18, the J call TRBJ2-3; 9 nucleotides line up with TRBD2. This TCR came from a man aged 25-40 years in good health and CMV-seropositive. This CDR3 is CASRTREGLDTQYF. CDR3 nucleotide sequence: TGTGCCAGCCGAACGCGGGAGGGCCTGGATACGCAGTATTTT.